This is a list of T cell receptor beta chains from one sample in a study of OX40 agonist ivuxolimab in advanced cancers. Profiling relied on immunoSEQ multiplex PCR, and the TCRdb table lists in-frame clones only, not all of them. There are about 32,000 clones in the sample; about 87% occur only once, and roughly 34% lies in the top ten. The sequences come from CD4+ or CD8+ T cells sorted from blood, collected in a trial of the OX40 agonist ivuxolimab. The receptors derive from an adult with an advanced solid tumor such as melanoma, head and neck, liver or kidney cancer. CDR3s include the opening cysteine and the closing phenylalanine or tryptophan. The D gene is left open where the match is weak. Expanded clones are given a class, and other clones once, few, many or no size at all.

cdr3_nt: TGTGCCTGCTCAGGACAGGGGGCCACCGGGGAGCTGTTTTTT
cdr3_aa: CACSGQGATGELFF
clone_size: -
j_call: TRBJ2-2
v_call: TRBV9
d_call: TRBD1

cdr3_nt: TGTGCCAGCAGCGGGACTAGCGGGGGCTCGTCTTACAATGAGCAGTTCTTC
cdr3_aa: CASSGTSGGSSYNEQFF
clone_size: -
j_call: TRBJ2-1
v_call: TRBV11-2
d_call: TRBD2

cdr3_nt: TGTGCCAGCAGCCAATCCGGGACAGGACTTTCTAACTATGGCTACACCTTC
cdr3_aa: CASSQSGTGLSNYGYTF
clone_size: -
j_call: TRBJ1-2
v_call: TRBV14
d_call: TRBD1

cdr3_nt: TGTGCCAGCAGCCCCCCGCCTGGGGCCAACGTCCTGACTTTC
cdr3_aa: CASSPPPGANVLTF
clone_size: once
j_call: TRBJ2-6
v_call: TRBV13
d_call: -

cdr3_nt: TGTGCCAGCAGCTCCGTGACTAGCGGGATCACCATTCAGTACTTC
cdr3_aa: CASSSVTSGITIQYF
clone_size: -
j_call: TRBJ2-4
v_call: TRBV7-9
d_call: TRBD2

cdr3_nt: TGCGCCAGCAGCCGAAAGGCGGACTCGAACGAGCAGTACTTC
cdr3_aa: CASSRKADSNEQYF
clone_size: once
j_call: TRBJ2-7
v_call: TRBV4-1
d_call: -

cdr3_nt: TGTGCCAGCAGACAGACTAGCGGGGACGAGCAGTACTTC
cdr3_aa: CASRQTSGDEQYF
clone_size: -
j_call: TRBJ2-7
v_call: TRBV7-9
d_call: TRBD2

cdr3_nt: TGTGCCAGCGGGACAGGGGTTCATCAGCCCCAGCATTTT
cdr3_aa: CASGTGVHQPQHF
clone_size: -
j_call: TRBJ1-5
v_call: TRBV6-5
d_call: TRBD1

cdr3_nt: TGTGCCAGCAGTTACAGGCTAACAGGGAACGAGCAGTACTTC
cdr3_aa: CASSYRLTGNEQYF
clone_size: -
j_call: TRBJ2-7
v_call: TRBV6-5
d_call: -

cdr3_nt: TGTGCCAGCAGTTTATTCGGGTACGAGCAGTACTTC
cdr3_aa: CASSLFGYEQYF
clone_size: -
j_call: TRBJ2-7
v_call: TRBV28
d_call: -

cdr3_nt: TGTGCCAGTAGTATTCAGGGGACGGCCAAAAACATTCAGTACTTC
cdr3_aa: CASSIQGTAKNIQYF
clone_size: few
j_call: TRBJ2-4
v_call: TRBV19
d_call: -

cdr3_nt: TGTGCCAGCAGCCACCTATACATCGAGCAGTTCTTC
cdr3_aa: CASSHLYIEQFF
clone_size: -
j_call: TRBJ2-1
v_call: TRBV6-1
d_call: -

cdr3_nt: TGTGCCTGGAGTATCGGACTAGCGGGAGCCGAGACCCAGTACTTC
cdr3_aa: CAWSIGLAGAETQYF
clone_size: -
j_call: TRBJ2-5
v_call: TRBV30
d_call: TRBD2

cdr3_nt: TGCGCCAGCAGCCAAGAAGGCCTAGGACTGGCTTACAATGAGCAGTTCTTC
cdr3_aa: CASSQEGLGLAYNEQFF
clone_size: once
j_call: TRBJ2-1
v_call: TRBV4-1
d_call: -

cdr3_nt: TGTGCCAGCAGCGTAGGGGGGGTGAACACTGAAGCTTTCTTT
cdr3_aa: CASSVGGVNTEAFF
clone_size: few
j_call: TRBJ1-1
v_call: TRBV9
d_call: -

cdr3_nt: TGTGCCAGTAGGGGAGCTAGCTGGGAGCAGTACTTC
cdr3_aa: CASRGASWEQYF
clone_size: -
j_call: TRBJ2-7
v_call: TRBV19
d_call: -

cdr3_nt: TGTGCCACCAGCTTACGTCCCGCGGGGGGAATCATGGAGACCCAGTACTTC
cdr3_aa: CATSLRPAGGIMETQYF
clone_size: -
j_call: TRBJ2-5
v_call: TRBV15
d_call: TRBD2

cdr3_nt: TGTGCCAGCAGGTCCGGAGCGGGGGGAGCAGATACGCAGTATTTT
cdr3_aa: CASRSGAGGADTQYF
clone_size: once
j_call: TRBJ2-3
v_call: TRBV2
d_call: TRBD2

cdr3_nt: TGTGCCAGCAGCCAAGGGGCCCAGGGGGGTTACGAGCAGTACTTC
cdr3_aa: CASSQGAQGGYEQYF
clone_size: -
j_call: TRBJ2-7
v_call: TRBV4-2
d_call: -

cdr3_nt: TGTGCCAGTCGAATTAGGGGGAATCAGCCCCAGCATTTT
cdr3_aa: CASRIRGNQPQHF
clone_size: -
j_call: TRBJ1-5
v_call: TRBV19
d_call: -

cdr3_nt: TGTGCCAGTGGGGTGGGTTTGGCTAGCACAGATACGCAGTATTTT
cdr3_aa: CASGVGLASTDTQYF
clone_size: -
j_call: TRBJ2-3
v_call: TRBV19
d_call: -

cdr3_nt: TGTGCCACCAGCAGATATGGCGGGAGGGCCCTCACAGATACGCAGTATTTT
cdr3_aa: CATSRYGGRALTDTQYF
clone_size: -
j_call: TRBJ2-3
v_call: TRBV15
d_call: TRBD2

cdr3_nt: TGTGCCTGGAGTCGTGCAACAAGCACAGATACGCAGTATTTT
cdr3_aa: CAWSRATSTDTQYF
clone_size: -
j_call: TRBJ2-3
v_call: TRBV30
d_call: -